The text below deals with one TCR beta chain. The J segment lost 6 bases and the V segment lost 7 bases, leaving 5 bases of the junction unmatched. The germline V gene has CDR1 SGHRS and CDR2 YFSETQ. The CDR3 has 14 residues. The data are from a study of blood T cell repertoires in COVID-19. Study overall: The United States, Italy and Spain were the sources of the acute and convalescent COVID-19 samples.

Repertoires were generated with immunoSEQ multiplex PCR, while TCRdb's copy carries only in-frame clones and drops some. The sample holds about 33,000 clones; 70% to 90% are singletons and the top ten take about 64%. This TCR came from a man aged 70-80 years with acute or convalescent COVID-19. The sample consisted of peripheral blood. The V and J genes are TRBV5-1 and TRBJ2-1; 12 nucleotides agree with TRBD2. CDR3 region: CASRTSGAINEQFF. The CDR3 nucleotides read TGCGCCAGCCGGACTAGCGGGGCGATCAATGAGCAGTTCTTC. Complete variable domain (other parts from reference TRBV5-1 and TRBJ2-1): KAGVTQTPRYLIKTRGQQVTLSCSPISGHRSVSWYQQTPGQGLQFLFEYFSETQRNKGNFPGRFSGRQFSNSRSEMNVSTLELGDSALYLCASRTSGAINEQFFGPGTRLTVL.